Sequencing of this TCR beta chain was carried out in a study of cytomegalovirus exposure and HLA in healthy donors (dated by TCRdb to 2016 to 2017). Context from the whole study: A later analysis indicated that the 95 to 150 validation repertoires were generated on the platform also employed for the approximately 670 repertoires of the first cohort. The aim of the study was to test whether cataloging public T cell receptors could identify signatures of past pathogen exposure. Along with the roughly 700-subject first cohort, a separate validation cohort of 120 different subjects was used. To predict cytomegalovirus infection status, the study combined high-throughput TCR immunosequencing, statistical association of individual TCRs with disease status, and machine learning. The research as a whole found: In both the original and validation cohorts, the classifier was reported to diagnose cytomegalovirus status with high specificity and sensitivity. In vitro tests confirmed that a few of the cytomegalovirus-associated TCR beta chains recognize cytomegalovirus antigens. A later analysis lacked HLA typing for the validation cohort, so it scored co-occurrence in that cohort across all 110 or so repertoires. The study gave a list of 150 to 200 TCR beta chains associated with cytomegalovirus. Of the cluster scores, 90% to 95% were above 0 in a later analysis, which found that TCRs clustered in the first cohort also tended to co-occur in the 110 or so validation repertoires. Across donors, most TCR sequences were observed very rarely, whereas some public TCRs were present in many individuals. The authors suggested that the approach could potentially be extended to other disease states and immunological phenotypes.

As to this clone: No antigen is known for it. Per-base qualities were not stored, and no clone one base away is much larger.

Library construction relied on the immunoSEQ multiplex PCR assay. In the source study's methods: A statistical classification framework was developed to diagnose cytomegalovirus status using the catalog of TCR beta chain sequences. Imported from immuneACCESS, the table was reduced by TCRdb to in-frame sequences with V and J called. These copies leave out some clones; in studies compared against another copy, an unresolved V gene accounts for under half, and the cause of the remainder is not known. For V, J and clone size, that table is used; D and trimming come from the DNA. The sample data list approximately 160,000 clones, and less than 90% of these were observed just once. The ten top clones hold around 9.6% of the sample. Donors formed part of the validation cohort, which comprised 120 or so subjects and was distinct from the first cohort of under 750 subjects. From a lookup of the germline V gene, CDR1 and CDR2 are SGHVS and FNYEAQ. Cut back by 2 bases and 2 bases, the V and J ends lie 13 bases apart. From the cysteine up to the phenylalanine, the CDR3 has a length of 15 residues. Kept here is only the CDR3 DNA, which spans 45 bases and is read in frame from base 1.

The sequence joins TRBV7-6 to TRBJ2-7; no confident D gene assignment can be made. The clonotype comes from a man in his thirties or forties in good health and CMV-seropositive. The specimen was PBMCs. The CDR3 region reads CASSLYPGDTYEQYF. The DNA sequence is given as TGTGCCAGCAGCTTATACCCTGGAGATACCTACGAGCAGTACTTC.